This is a list of T cell receptor beta chains from one sample in a study of identifying expanded T cells in peripheral blood. The table came from immunoSEQ multiplex PCR; TCRdb's copy has only in-frame clones and leaves some out. The table records 90,000 to 110,000 clones, around 89% of them present only once. The sequenced sample consisted of blood. The receptor set was obtained from a person aged 18 to 69 in good health. The CDR3 runs from the conserved cysteine through the conserved F or W. D genes are given only for firm matches. Size tells how often a clone was seen (once, few, many) or the class of an expanded clone, and some rows leave it out.

j_gene: TRBJ2-7; d_gene: TRBD1; abundance: -; v_gene: TRBV6-1; CDR3nt: TGTGCCAGCAGTGGTCAACAGGGGGCCGGGTCCTACGAGCAGTACTTC; CDR3aa: CASSGQQGAGSYEQYF
j_gene: TRBJ1-5; d_gene: -; abundance: -; v_gene: TRBV10-3; CDR3nt: TGTGCCATCAGTGCAGAAGGTCGGAGCCAGCATTTT; CDR3aa: CAISAEGRSQHF
j_gene: TRBJ1-1; d_gene: -; abundance: -; v_gene: TRBV10-3; CDR3nt: TGTGCCATCTCCCCTAAGGGTGGAGTGGGAACTGAAGCTTTCTTT; CDR3aa: CAISPKGGVGTEAFF
j_gene: TRBJ1-2; d_gene: -; abundance: -; v_gene: TRBV11-2; CDR3nt: TGTGCCAGCAGCTTAGGCAGGGACTATGGCTACACCTTC; CDR3aa: CASSLGRDYGYTF
j_gene: TRBJ2-1; d_gene: -; abundance: -; v_gene: TRBV7-3; CDR3nt: TGTGCCAGCAGCTTAATGGCAGGGATGGATGAGCAGTTCTTC; CDR3aa: CASSLMAGMDEQFF
j_gene: TRBJ1-5; d_gene: -; abundance: -; v_gene: TRBV19; CDR3nt: TGTGCCAGTAGTATAGTTTTAGGTGGGAATCAGCCCCAGCATTTT; CDR3aa: CASSIVLGGNQPQHF
j_gene: TRBJ2-1; d_gene: TRBD1; abundance: -; v_gene: TRBV10-3; CDR3nt: TGTGCCTCAGGACAGGACCTTAGGAATGAGCAGTTCTTC; CDR3aa: CASGQDLRNEQFF
j_gene: TRBJ2-5; d_gene: -; abundance: -; v_gene: TRBV6-6; CDR3nt: TGTGCCAGCAGCCTGGACCGGATGCAAGAGACCCAGTACTTC; CDR3aa: CASSLDRMQETQYF
j_gene: TRBJ1-4; d_gene: -; abundance: once; v_gene: TRBV7-9; CDR3nt: TGTGCCAGCAGCTTCCGGGCGGTCGCAACTAATGAAAAACTGTTTTTT; CDR3aa: CASSFRAVATNEKLFF
j_gene: TRBJ2-3; d_gene: -; abundance: -; v_gene: TRBV11-2; CDR3nt: TGTGCCAGCAGCTTATGGGGGCCGACAGATACGCAGTATTTT; CDR3aa: CASSLWGPTDTQYF
j_gene: TRBJ1-1; d_gene: -; abundance: -; v_gene: TRBV7-3; CDR3nt: TGTGCCAGCAGCTTGGGAGGAGTTATTGAAGCTTTCTTT; CDR3aa: CASSLGGVIEAFF
j_gene: TRBJ1-4; d_gene: -; abundance: -; v_gene: TRBV2; CDR3nt: TGTGCCAGCAGTTTTGGGACTCTGGACGAAAAACTGTTTTTT; CDR3aa: CASSFGTLDEKLFF
j_gene: TRBJ2-2; d_gene: TRBD2; abundance: -; v_gene: TRBV19; CDR3nt: TGTGCCAGTAGTAGGGGACTAGCGGGGGGAAACACCGGGGAGCTGTTTTTT; CDR3aa: CASSRGLAGGNTGELFF
j_gene: TRBJ2-5; d_gene: TRBD2; abundance: -; v_gene: TRBV6-4; CDR3nt: TGTGCCAGCAGTGACTCGACTGGACTAGCGGTCCAAGAGACCCAGTACTTC; CDR3aa: CASSDSTGLAVQETQYF
j_gene: TRBJ1-2; d_gene: -; abundance: once; v_gene: TRBV4-1; CDR3nt: TGCGCCAGCAGCCAAGAGTTCACTAACTATGGCTACACCTTC; CDR3aa: CASSQEFTNYGYTF
j_gene: TRBJ1-3; d_gene: -; abundance: -; v_gene: TRBV7-3; CDR3nt: TGTGCCAGCAGCAACAACCCCCGGGGACTTTCTGGAAACACCATATATTTT; CDR3aa: CASSNNPRGLSGNTIYF
j_gene: TRBJ2-3; d_gene: -; abundance: -; v_gene: TRBV19; CDR3nt: TGTGCCAGTAGTATAGTGAATACAGATACGCAGTATTTT; CDR3aa: CASSIVNTDTQYF
j_gene: TRBJ1-5; d_gene: -; abundance: few; v_gene: TRBV7-2; CDR3nt: TGTGCCAGCAGTTTTCCGGGGAATCAGCCCCAGCATTTT; CDR3aa: CASSFPGNQPQHF
j_gene: TRBJ1-3; d_gene: -; abundance: -; v_gene: TRBV2; CDR3nt: TGTGCCAGCAGTGCGGTTGGAAACACCATATATTTT; CDR3aa: CASSAVGNTIYF
j_gene: TRBJ1-1; d_gene: -; abundance: medium-sized; v_gene: TRBV28; CDR3nt: TGTGCCAGCAGTTTTGGCACTGAAGCTTTCTTT; CDR3aa: CASSFGTEAFF
j_gene: TRBJ1-4; d_gene: -; abundance: -; v_gene: TRBV7-9; CDR3nt: TGTGCCAGCAGCTTAACCCCAACTAATGAAAAACTGTTTTTT; CDR3aa: CASSLTPTNEKLFF
j_gene: TRBJ2-3; d_gene: -; abundance: -; v_gene: TRBV11-3; CDR3nt: TGTGCCAGCAGCTTTGAGACAGATACGCAGTATTTT; CDR3aa: CASSFETDTQYF
j_gene: TRBJ2-3; d_gene: -; abundance: -; v_gene: TRBV15; CDR3nt: TGTGCCACCAGCCCCAGCACAGATACGCAGTATTTT; CDR3aa: CATSPSTDTQYF
j_gene: TRBJ1-6; d_gene: TRBD1; abundance: -; v_gene: TRBV15; CDR3nt: TGTGCCACCAGCAGACAGGGGGATTCACCCCTCCACTTT; CDR3aa: CATSRQGDSPLHF
j_gene: TRBJ2-2; d_gene: -; abundance: -; v_gene: TRBV7-9; CDR3nt: TGTGCCAGCAGCTTACCCCCGGCAGGGGCCGCGAACACCGGGGAGCTGTTTTTT; CDR3aa: CASSLPPAGAANTGELFF
j_gene: TRBJ1-2; d_gene: -; abundance: -; v_gene: TRBV15; CDR3nt: TGTGCCACCAGGGAATCGACAGCCCCTAACTATGGCTACACCTTC; CDR3aa: CATRESTAPNYGYTF
j_gene: TRBJ1-2; d_gene: -; abundance: once; v_gene: TRBV19; CDR3nt: TGTGCCAGTAGTACCCCCGGGACACCGGGAGGAGGCTACACCTTC; CDR3aa: CASSTPGTPGGGYTF
j_gene: TRBJ1-1; d_gene: -; abundance: -; v_gene: TRBV28; CDR3nt: TGTGCCAGCAGTTCGACGGTGAACACTGAAGCTTTCTTT; CDR3aa: CASSSTVNTEAFF
j_gene: TRBJ2-7; d_gene: TRBD1; abundance: -; v_gene: TRBV11-3; CDR3nt: TGTGCCAGCAGCCCCCTGACAGGGCACGAGCAGTACTTC; CDR3aa: CASSPLTGHEQYF
j_gene: TRBJ2-7; d_gene: TRBD1; abundance: few; v_gene: TRBV5-1; CDR3nt: TGCGCCAGCAGCTTCCAGGACAGGGGGAACGGCGAGCAGTACTTC; CDR3aa: CASSFQDRGNGEQYF
j_gene: TRBJ2-3; d_gene: -; abundance: -; v_gene: TRBV28; CDR3nt: TGTGCCAGCAGCTCGGGGGGCGAACAGGGCACAGATACGCAGTATTTT; CDR3aa: CASSSGGEQGTDTQYF
j_gene: TRBJ1-2; d_gene: -; abundance: -; v_gene: TRBV6-5; CDR3nt: TGTGCCAGCAGTTACTCAGGGTCTGCAATCTATGGCTACACCTTC; CDR3aa: CASSYSGSAIYGYTF
j_gene: TRBJ2-3; d_gene: -; abundance: once; v_gene: TRBV27; CDR3nt: TGTGCCAGCAGTGGAGGGATCACGCAGTATTTT; CDR3aa: CASSGGITQYF
j_gene: TRBJ2-6; d_gene: TRBD1; abundance: -; v_gene: TRBV5-6; CDR3nt: TGTGCCAGCGAACCGACAGGGACAGGGGCCAACGTCCTGACTTTC; CDR3aa: CASEPTGTGANVLTF
j_gene: TRBJ2-5; d_gene: TRBD1; abundance: -; v_gene: TRBV28; CDR3nt: TGTGCCAGCGGTGAGGGGGCATTTCGGGAGACCCAGTACTTC; CDR3aa: CASGEGAFRETQYF
j_gene: TRBJ2-7; d_gene: -; abundance: once; v_gene: TRBV5-4; CDR3nt: TGTGCCAGCAGTCCCAAGGGGGGGAACGTCCACGAGCAGTACTTC; CDR3aa: CASSPKGGNVHEQYF
j_gene: TRBJ1-5; d_gene: TRBD1; abundance: once; v_gene: TRBV4-2; CDR3nt: TGTGCCAGCAGCCAGACAGGGAATCAGCCCCAGCATTTT; CDR3aa: CASSQTGNQPQHF
j_gene: TRBJ2-5; d_gene: -; abundance: -; v_gene: TRBV4-1; CDR3nt: TGCGCCAGCAGCCAAGAGCCTCCGGACTCCACCTCTCAAGAGACCCAGTACTTC; CDR3aa: CASSQEPPDSTSQETQYF
j_gene: TRBJ2-7; d_gene: TRBD1; abundance: -; v_gene: TRBV11-2; CDR3nt: TGTGCCAGCAGCCCGGGACAGATTTCCTACGAGCAGTACTTC; CDR3aa: CASSPGQISYEQYF
j_gene: TRBJ2-1; d_gene: TRBD2; abundance: -; v_gene: TRBV7-3; CDR3nt: TGTGCCAGCGCGCTAGCGGGAGGGCCCGAGCAGTTCTTC; CDR3aa: CASALAGGPEQFF
j_gene: TRBJ2-3; d_gene: -; abundance: -; v_gene: TRBV10-3; CDR3nt: TGTGCCATCAGTGTAAAGGGGTCAGATACGCAGTATTTT; CDR3aa: CAISVKGSDTQYF
j_gene: TRBJ2-1; d_gene: TRBD2; abundance: -; v_gene: TRBV15; CDR3nt: TGTGCCACCAGCAGCTCCGGGACTACCCGATTGATGTACAATGAGCAGTTCTTC; CDR3aa: CATSSSGTTRLMYNEQFF
j_gene: TRBJ2-5; d_gene: -; abundance: -; v_gene: TRBV7-9; CDR3nt: TGTGCCAGCAGCTTCCTGGGGGAGACCCAGTACTTC; CDR3aa: CASSFLGETQYF
j_gene: TRBJ2-6; d_gene: TRBD1; abundance: -; v_gene: TRBV19; CDR3nt: TGTGCCAGTAGTACTGGGACAGGATCCAACGTCCTGACTTTC; CDR3aa: CASSTGTGSNVLTF
j_gene: TRBJ2-1; d_gene: -; abundance: few; v_gene: TRBV10-3; CDR3nt: TGTGCCATCAGGGGAGAGGGAGTCTACAATGAGCAGTTCTTC; CDR3aa: CAIRGEGVYNEQFF
j_gene: TRBJ1-3; d_gene: -; abundance: -; v_gene: TRBV19; CDR3nt: TGTGCCAGTAGTATCGGCAGGCAAACTGGAAACACCATATATTTT; CDR3aa: CASSIGRQTGNTIYF
j_gene: TRBJ2-1; d_gene: -; abundance: -; v_gene: TRBV7-9; CDR3nt: TGTGCCAGCAGCTCCAGAGTTGGCGATGAGCAGTTCTTC; CDR3aa: CASSSRVGDEQFF
j_gene: TRBJ2-7; d_gene: -; abundance: -; v_gene: TRBV28; CDR3nt: TGTGCCAGCAGTTTAGGGCCAGGGGAGCAGTACTTC; CDR3aa: CASSLGPGEQYF
j_gene: TRBJ2-7; d_gene: -; abundance: -; v_gene: TRBV6-5; CDR3nt: TGTGCCAGCAGTTACTCGGCAGCTCACGAGCAGTACTTC; CDR3aa: CASSYSAAHEQYF
j_gene: TRBJ1-4; d_gene: -; abundance: -; v_gene: TRBV5-4; CDR3nt: TGTGCCAGCTTGATGACAGCAACTAATGAAAAACTGTTTTTT; CDR3aa: CASLMTATNEKLFF
j_gene: TRBJ2-7; d_gene: TRBD1; abundance: once; v_gene: TRBV27; CDR3nt: TGTGCCAGCAGACTGAGACAGGGGGTCGAGCAGTACTTC; CDR3aa: CASRLRQGVEQYF
j_gene: TRBJ2-2; d_gene: -; abundance: -; v_gene: TRBV5-1; CDR3nt: TGCGCCAGCAGCTCCCCCTCGAGGGCGGACACCGGGGAGCTGTTTTTT; CDR3aa: CASSSPSRADTGELFF
j_gene: TRBJ1-2; d_gene: TRBD1; abundance: -; v_gene: TRBV29-1; CDR3nt: TGCAGCGTTGAATCAGGGGGGTTTATGAATTATGGCTACACCTTC; CDR3aa: CSVESGGFMNYGYTF
j_gene: TRBJ1-4; d_gene: -; abundance: -; v_gene: TRBV19; CDR3nt: TGTGCCAGTAAGGTGGAAGATAATGAAAAACTGTTTTTT; CDR3aa: CASKVEDNEKLFF
j_gene: TRBJ2-7; d_gene: TRBD1; abundance: once; v_gene: TRBV30; CDR3nt: TGTGCCTGGACCCGAGGACAGGGTGGAGGGTACGAGCAGTACTTC; CDR3aa: CAWTRGQGGGYEQYF